This record concerns one T cell receptor beta chain sequence. Which antigen it targets is not known. Base quality data are lacking; no much larger clone is found one base away. Unmatched junction bases come to 8, with V trimmed by 0 bases and J by 8 bases. As encoded in the germline V gene (reference sequence), CDR1 is SEHNR while CDR2 is FQNEAQ. The CDR3 measures 15 amino acids from cysteine to phenylalanine. Only the CDR3 part of the read is kept: 45 bases, read in frame from the first base. The data originate from a study of CD8 T cells in Susac syndrome (dated by TCRdb to the late 2010s). Describing the broader study: Among the sequenced Susac syndrome patients, 5 or 6 had clinically active disease and fewer than ten were in clinical remission. At the time of blood withdrawal, Susac syndrome patients were either therapy-naive, taking corticosteroids (with some also receiving IVIg), or on IVIg alone. The study used repertoire sequencing to test whether antigen drove CD8+ T cell activation and differentiation in Susac syndrome. Results and caveats for the whole study, not just this receptor: The study acknowledged that relatively few individuals were included in the TCR sequencing and HLA analysis. In patients with Susac syndrome, the CD4+ T cell repertoire showed no detectable clonal expansion.

RNA was extracted using the RNeasy kit, and roughly 0.5 to 1 microgram was reverse transcribed with random hexamers. The immunoSEQ multiplex PCR assay, covering 54 Vbeta and 13 Jbeta segments, was used to amplify TCR beta CDR3 regions. Bias from PCR amplification was corrected by using a synthetic template baseline for primer optimization and for computational correction. Turning to the authors' computational methods: Reads were annotated to V, D and J genes per IMGT and analyzed with immunoSEQ Analyzer, keeping only productive sequences. Clonality was calculated as one minus the Shannon entropy normalized by log2 of the number of productive unique sequences. Public and private clones were assessed among the 100 most prevalent clones of each patient and control. Clones were defined as Susac-specific if absent from the healthy and MS cohorts, from 1052 published viral clones and from other ImmuneACCESS disease sequences. The public reads were reprocessed in TCRdb via fastp at Q25 and MiXCR, keeping in-frame beta chains. One record per CDR3 amino acid sequence lists the most common genes and DNA. None of the V and J calls come from the authors' own analysis; TCRdb made them. Across this sample there are under 200,000 distinct CDR3 sequences, with roughly 94% seen only once. Clones ranked in the top ten supply 0.1% to 0.13% of the sample.

High-throughput TCR beta sequencing profiled peripheral blood CD8+ and CD4+ T cells from healthy donors, Susac syndrome patients and multiple sclerosis patients. The Susac syndrome patients fulfilled recently defined diagnostic criteria for either definite or probable disease. CD8+ TEMRA cells were enriched by FACS, while bulk CD8+ and CD4+ T cells were purified by magnetic negative isolation. Blood was collected in EDTA tubes and processed within 24 hours, with PBMCs isolated through density gradient centrifugation. PBMCs destined for TCR sequencing were cryopreserved in liquid nitrogen and later thawed in a 37 °C water bath. The sorted or isolated CD4+, CD8+ and CD8+ TEMRA cells reached a purity of at least 90%.

Rearrangement joined TRBV7-9 to TRBJ1-2; 8 central bases correspond to TRBD1. The sequence was collected from a human donor with Susac syndrome. Sequencing was done on a sample of CD4+ T cells from PBMCs. The sequenced DNA: TGTGCCAGCAGCTTAGCGCTTCAGGGGGCGAGAGGCTACACCTTC. The resulting protein is CASSLALQGARGYTF.